The 10 T cell receptor beta chains listed next were all sequenced from one sample in a study of human T cells and chemical hapten exposure. Indicated time point: patch test 2, 6 weeks after DPC sensitization. Indicated treatment: therapeutic diphenylcyclopropenone sensitization with weekly scalp DPC. TCRdb redid the calling of the RACE reads with MiXCR, one entry per CDR3 protein. This sample has a few hundred thousand distinct CDR3 sequences, with around 6% found just once. The specimen was whole blood, collected in connection with sensitization to the hapten diphenylcyclopropenone (DPC). The receptors were gathered from a young woman with alopecia areata. Some clones in this sample may be carry-over from other donors' samples.

This clonotype was counted between two and nine times. The chain uses TRBV27 and TRBJ2-7, with a tentative D call TRBD1 (6 bases). Germline CDR1 reads MNHEY; CDR2 reads SMNVEV (reference sequence). Trimming cost V 5 bases and J 5 bases, with 19 bases left between them. This CDR3 spans 15 amino acids. CDR3 nucleotides: TGTGCCAGCAGTCCCGAAACAGGGACGGTGAACGAGCAGTACTTC. Encoded protein: CASSPETGTVNEQYF.

This clonotype was seen a few times. This chain connects TRBV4-3 to TRBJ2-5, with 8 positions matching TRBD1. Per germline, CDR1 LGHNA and CDR2 YSLEER. The V gene end was trimmed by 0 bases and the J gene end by 5 bases; junction bases not matched to a gene: 8. This CDR3 contains 16 residues. The CDR3 coding sequence is TGCGCCAGCAGCCAAGAATCGGGCAGGGGGCAGGAGACCCAGTACTTC. It yields the protein CASSQESGRGQETQYF.

This clonotype occurred a few times. The rearrangement links TRBV24-1 to TRBJ1-1; TRBD1 might be the D (5 bases). The CDR3 spans 12 residues. Germline V CDR1 and CDR2: KGHDR, SFDVKD. V was shortened by 4 bases and J by 6 bases, with 8 bases between the two germline ends. This CDR3 is CATSEGVSEAFF. CDR3 coding DNA: TGTGCCACCAGTGAGGGGGTCTCTGAAGCTTTCTTT.

This sequence joins TRBV5-1 and TRBJ2-3; D is unresolved. Per germline, CDR1 SGHRS and CDR2 YFSETQ. This CDR3 region has 14 residues. Trimming removed 7 bases at V and 2 bases at J, with 14 bases between. The CDR3 coding sequence is TGCGCCAGCTCTGGCGTGACCGTCACAGATACGCAGTATTTT. Its protein is CASSGVTVTDTQYF.

This clonotype was seen ten or more times. J is TRBJ1-2 and V is TRBV7-9; tentatively, D is TRBD1 (5 bases). Looked up from germline, CDR1 is SEHNR and CDR2 is FQNEAQ (reference sequence). The V and J ends lost 7 bases and 4 bases respectively, with 13 bases between them. CDR3 size: 13 residues. The CDR3 DNA is TGTGCCAGCACCATACCCGGGGGCTATGGCTACACCTTC. Translated, it gives CASTIPGGYGYTF.

This clonotype was observed a handful of times. The chain carries TRBV4-3 and TRBJ1-6, with 8 bases matching TRBD1. J was trimmed by 10 bases and V by 3 bases; bases with no gene match: 29. CDR3 length: 22 residues. Per germline, CDR1 LGHNA and CDR2 YSLEER. The CDR3 loop is CASSQYIPPVRQGAVIGSPLHF. DNA for the CDR3: TGCGCCAGCAGCCAGTACATACCCCCCGTGAGGCAGGGGGCAGTCATAGGGTCACCCCTCCACTTT.

The chain joins TRBV6-5 to TRBJ1-1; TRBD1 might be the D (5 bases). Trimming cost V 6 bases and J 10 bases, with 21 bases left between them. This CDR3 spans 14 amino acids. CDR1 and CDR2 (germline): MNHEY, SVGAGI. CDR3 nucleotides: TGTGCCAGCAGGCCTCCGGGGACCGCTCGGGGAGCTTTCTTT. Protein product: CASRPPGTARGAFF.

This clonotype occurred a few times. This chain uses TRBV5-1 with TRBJ1-4; 10 bases map to TRBD1. This CDR3 has 15 amino acids. Germline V gives CDR1 SGHRS, CDR2 YFSETQ. The ends lost 3 bases at V and 12 bases at J; junction bases unmatched: 11. As DNA, the CDR3 is TGCGCCAGCAGCTCAACCGGGACAGGGGAGATTGAACTGTTTTTT. Its translation is CASSSTGTGEIELFF.

This clonotype was detected many times. V is TRBV6-5 and J is TRBJ2-3, with D possibly matching TRBD1 (6 bases). CDR3 size: 13 residues. Germline CDR1 reads MNHEY; CDR2 reads SVGAGI. V gave up 6 bases and J gave up 6 bases, with 13 bases separating them. DNA of the CDR3: TGTGCCAGCAGCCAGGGGTTGAGGGATACGCAGTATTTT. This encodes CASSQGLRDTQYF.

This clonotype was observed a handful of times. The chain joins TRBV6-6 to TRBJ2-2; 8 nucleotides agree with TRBD1. The V gene's germline CDR1 is MNHNY and CDR2 SVGAGI (reference sequence). V trimming: 3 bases; J trimming: 7 bases; junction bases outside the gene matches: 10. The CDR3 loop spans 16 amino acids. The CDR3: CASSYLTGASSGELFF. In DNA, the CDR3 is TGTGCCAGCAGTTATTTGACAGGGGCCAGCAGCGGGGAGCTGTTTTTT.